The clone carrying this T cell receptor (beta chain) was picked up one time. Assay: immunoSEQ multiplex PCR; the TCRdb copy retains only in-frame clones and omits some. The repertoire holds 95,000 to 100,000 clones, with more than 75% as singletons. This record comes from a study of control samples from healthy donors and cancer patients. The sequence was obtained from a man between 60 and 75 years old in good health. The specimen was blood.

CDR3 residues: CSASGTEGPQHF. For the CDR3, the DNA is TGCAGTGCTAGTGGGACCGAGGGGCCCCAGCATTTT. V usage is TRBV20-1 and J usage is TRBJ1-5, with D tentatively TRBD1 (5 bases). The CDR3 sequence is 12 residues long. Germline CDR1 DFQATT, CDR2 SNEGSKA (reference sequence). The V end lost 3 bases, the J end lost 9 bases, and 12 bases lay between the germline ends.